Below are 29 T cell receptor beta chains sequenced from a single sample in a study of pediatric ulcerative colitis. Data came from immunoSEQ multiplex PCR; TCRdb stores just in-frame clones and leaves some out. Of roughly 4,400 clones listed, roughly 92% are singletons. Source material: blood. The receptor set was obtained from a boy aged 5-17 years who was a control in a study of pediatric ulcerative colitis.

This clone was recorded once. The chain links TRBV5-8 to TRBJ2-7; 8 nucleotides line up with TRBD2. The CDR3 covers 16 residues. V lost 1 base, J lost 3 bases, and 9 bases stayed unmatched. The germline CDR1 and CDR2 sequences are SGHTS and YDEGEE. CDR3 in amino acids: CASSLTGGGRSYEQYF. CDR3 coding DNA: TGTGCCAGCAGCTTGACGGGCGGGGGGCGAAGCTACGAGCAGTACTTC.

This clone was observed a single time. The chain joins TRBV5-1 to TRBJ2-3, with 9 bases matching TRBD2. V lost 4 bases, J lost 0 bases, and 3 bases stayed unmatched. In germline, CDR1 is SGHRS, CDR2 YFSETQ. This CDR3 has 15 amino acids. In DNA, the CDR3 is TGCGCCAGCAGCGTTAGCGGGAGAAGCACAGATACGCAGTATTTT. This encodes CASSVSGRSTDTQYF.

V usage is TRBV18 and J usage is TRBJ2-7, with TRBD1 matching 7 bases. With 3 bases clipped from V and 0 bases from J, the junction kept 8 bases outside the gene matches. The germline CDR1 and CDR2 sequences are KGHSH and LQKENI. CDR3 size: 16 residues. CDR3 DNA sequence: TGTGCCAGCTCACCCGGGACAGACCTCCGCTCCTACGAGCAGTACTTC. As protein: CASSPGTDLRSYEQYF. Full variable domain (rest looked up from reference TRBV18 and TRBJ2-7): NAGVMQNPRHLVRRRGQEARLRCSPMKGHSHVYWYRQLPEEGLKFMVYLQKENIIDESGMPKERFSAEFPKEGPSILRIQQVVRGDSAAYFCASSPGTDLRSYEQYFGPGTRLTVT.

V and J are TRBV30 and TRBJ2-3; perhaps TRBD1 as D (7 bases). With 4 bases removed from V and 4 bases from J, the gap between germline ends came to 12 bases. Per the germline V gene, CDR1 is GTSNPN and CDR2 is SVGIG (reference sequence). The length of the CDR3 is 13 residues. The CDR3 loop reads CAWMEGAADTQYF. The CDR3 bases are TGTGCCTGGATGGAGGGGGCAGCAGATACGCAGTATTTT.

For the CDR3, the DNA is TGTGCCAGCAGCCGCCGACTAGCGGGACAAGAGACCCAGTACTTC. It specifies CASSRRLAGQETQYF. The chain joins TRBV5-4 to TRBJ2-5; 11 nucleotides align to TRBD2. Trimming took 4 bases from V and 2 from J; bases not matched to a gene: 4. The CDR3 has 15 amino acids. Germline CDR1 SGHNT, CDR2 YYREEE (reference sequence).

The chain joins TRBV9 to TRBJ1-4, with TRBD1 as a possible D gene (6 bases). The CDR3 runs to 16 residues. Per germline, CDR1 SGDLS and CDR2 YYNGEE. The V end lost 4 bases, the J end lost 7 bases, and 20 bases lay between the germline ends. CDR3 sequence: CASSPGGGGGSEKLFF. The CDR3 nucleotides read TGTGCCAGCAGCCCGGGCGGAGGGGGAGGGTCTGAAAAACTGTTTTTT.

This chain uses TRBV7-9 with TRBJ2-1; TRBD2 agrees at 9 bases. V dropped 5 bases and J dropped 0; count of bases not matched to a gene: 2. Germline CDR1 is SEHNR and CDR2 is FQNEAQ (reference sequence). The CDR3 has 15 amino acids. Here the CDR3 reads CASSVSGSSYNEQFF. CDR3 DNA sequence: TGTGCCAGCAGCGTTAGCGGGAGCTCCTACAATGAGCAGTTCTTC.

This clone was recorded once. The gene calls are TRBV5-8 and TRBJ2-1; D ambiguous. The V end lost 2 bases, the J end lost 0 bases, and 9 bases lay between the germline ends. Germline V gene lookup returns CDR1 SGHTS and CDR2 YDEGEE. CDR3 length: 15 residues. The CDR3 reads CASSFGQSSYNEQFF. CDR3 bases: TGTGCCAGCAGCTTTGGGCAGAGCTCCTACAATGAGCAGTTCTTC.

This clone was observed a single time. The V call is TRBV7-3, the J call TRBJ2-1; 13 bases are a match to TRBD2. The V gene end was trimmed by 4 bases and the J gene end by 7 bases; junction bases not matched to a gene: 4. The CDR3 has 15 amino acids. Per the germline V gene, CDR1 is SGHTA and CDR2 is FQGTGA. The CDR3 protein is CASSWTSGSRNEQFF. DNA of the CDR3: TGTGCCAGCAGCTGGACTAGCGGGAGTCGGAATGAGCAGTTCTTC.

The V call is TRBV29-1, the J call TRBJ1-1; 8 positions match TRBD1. In germline, CDR1 is SQVTM, CDR2 ANQGSEA. This CDR3 comprises 15 residues. Trimming took 4 bases from V and 1 from J; bases not matched to a gene: 8. DNA of the CDR3: TGCAGCGTTGGACCGACAGGGGCCCCGAACACTGAAGCTTTCTTT. Encoded protein: CSVGPTGAPNTEAFF.

The chain has TRBV7-9 and TRBJ2-3; 14 nucleotides line up with TRBD2. The CDR3 length is 17 residues. J lost 1 base, V lost 10 bases, and 10 bases had no gene match. Germline V lookup: CDR1 SEHNR, CDR2 FQNEAQ (reference sequence). This chain's CDR3 is CATAGLAGGRGTDTQYF. CDR3 DNA: TGTGCCACCGCTGGACTAGCGGGAGGTAGGGGCACAGATACGCAGTATTTT.

CDR3 DNA sequence: TGTGCCAGCAGCTTAGCTACAGGTGCCTACGAGCAGTACGTC. Protein product: CASSLATGAYEQYV. This chain joins TRBV11-2 and TRBJ2-7; a weak D match, TRBD1 (5 bases). Per germline, CDR1 SGHAT and CDR2 FQNNGV. The CDR3 spans 14 residues. V was cut by 1 base and J by 2 bases, with 9 bases left in between.

This chain joins TRBV9 and TRBJ2-1; 7 bases map to TRBD2. Germline-derived CDR1 and CDR2 are SGDLS and YYNGEE. With V trimmed by 0 bases and J by 9 bases, 15 bases remained unmatched. The CDR3 loop spans 17 amino acids. CDR3 sequence (DNA): TGTGCCAGCAGCGTAGACGGCGGGAGAGGGTTTGTGGGTGAGCAGTTCTTC. Protein product: CASSVDGGRGFVGEQFF.

The chain uses TRBV2 and TRBJ1-1; 9 nucleotides line up with TRBD1. The CDR3 contains 14 residues. Germline loops: CDR1 SNHLY, CDR2 FYNNEI. Losses at the gene ends were 5 bases for V and 5 bases for J; bases not matched to a gene: 6. CDR3 region: CASSYRGRGTEAFF. For the CDR3, the DNA is TGTGCCAGCAGTTACAGGGGGCGTGGGACTGAAGCTTTCTTT.

The chain combines TRBV7-9 with TRBJ1-1; D uncertain. This CDR3 spans 15 amino acids. The germline V gene has CDR1 SEHNR and CDR2 FQNEAQ (reference sequence). With 1 base removed from V and 5 bases from J, the gap between germline ends came to 14 bases. CDR3 sequence reads: CASSLGGGIGTEAFF. For the CDR3, the DNA is TGTGCCAGCAGCTTAGGGGGAGGGATTGGGACTGAAGCTTTCTTT.

This chain joins TRBV9 and TRBJ1-1, with D perhaps TRBD1 (6 bases). In germline, CDR1 is SGDLS, CDR2 YYNGEE. V lost 0 bases, J lost 1 base, and 10 bases lay in between. The length of the CDR3 is 15 residues. CDR3 sequence: CASSVGAGENTEAFF. As DNA, the CDR3 is TGTGCCAGCAGCGTAGGGGCAGGGGAGAACACTGAAGCTTTCTTT.

V is TRBV7-2 and J is TRBJ2-1; tentative D call: TRBD2 (7 bases). Germline lookup yields CDR1 SGHTA and CDR2 FQGNSA. V lost 5 bases to trimming and J lost 9 bases, with 23 bases between them. This CDR3 is built from 16 residues. The CDR3 loop reads CASSIVSGTSGSEQFF. The CDR3, as DNA: TGTGCCAGCAGCATAGTAAGCGGGACAAGCGGCAGTGAGCAGTTCTTC.

This clone is a singleton in its sample. This chain links TRBV6-5 with TRBJ2-7, with TRBD1 matching 7 bases. Germline CDR1 is MNHEY and CDR2 is SVGAGI. The CDR3 loop spans 15 amino acids. V shed 6 bases, J shed 4 bases, and the junction held 12 bases outside the gene matches. CDR3 loop: CASRRRQGGWYEQYF. DNA of the CDR3: TGTGCCAGCAGGCGGCGACAGGGTGGATGGTACGAGCAGTACTTC.

V and J are TRBV2 and TRBJ2-4, with TRBD2 identical over 7 bases. V shed 3 bases, J shed 3 bases, and the junction held 5 bases outside the gene matches. Germline CDR1 and CDR2: SNHLY and FYNNEI. This CDR3 has 15 residues. CDR3 in amino acids: CASSEPGGSKNIQYF. The DNA for the CDR3 is TGTGCCAGCAGTGAGCCCGGGGGGAGCAAAAACATTCAGTACTTC. Full variable domain (missing parts from reference TRBV2 and TRBJ2-4): EPEVTQTPSHQVTQMGQEVILRCVPISNHLYFYWYRQILGQKVEFLVSFYNNEISEKSEIFDDQFSVERPDGSNFTLKIRSTKLEDSAMYFCASSEPGGSKNIQYFGAGTRLSVL.

This chain connects TRBV10-2 to TRBJ1-5; D remains ambiguous. The CDR3 contains 13 residues. Germline-derived CDR1 and CDR2 are WSHSY and SAAADI. V was pared by 4 bases and J by 11 bases, with 15 bases between. The CDR3 DNA reads TGCGCCAGCAGTGGTCTGGATTGGGAGACCCAGCATTTT. Translation: CASSGLDWETQHF.

The V and J genes are TRBV5-8 and TRBJ2-5; 7 nucleotides line up with TRBD1. Germline V gene data show CDR1 as SGHTS and CDR2 as YDEGEE. The V segment lost 0 bases and the J segment 0 bases; nucleotides outside the gene matches: 5. The CDR3 length is 16 residues. CDR3 DNA sequence: TGTGCCAGCAGCTTGGCCGAGACAGGGTACCAAGAGACCCAGTACTTC. Its translation: CASSLAETGYQETQYF.

The chain employs TRBV7-6 and TRBJ2-7; TRBD2 matches at 7 bases. CDR3 size: 14 residues. V lost 1 base, J lost 6 bases, and 6 bases stayed unmatched. From germline, CDR1 is SGHVS and CDR2 FNYEAQ. CDR3: CASSLGRGVFEQYF. DNA for the CDR3: TGTGCCAGCAGCTTAGGTCGGGGGGTCTTCGAGCAGTACTTC.

The V and J genes are TRBV10-3 and TRBJ2-5, with 11 bases fitting TRBD1. Germline V gives CDR1 ENHRY, CDR2 SYGVKD. The CDR3 length is 16 residues. The ends lost 2 bases at V and 5 bases at J; junction bases unmatched: 7. CDR3 coding DNA: TGTGCCATCAGTGAGGGAGGACAGGGGGCAGGGGAGACCCAGTACTTC. It encodes CAISEGGQGAGETQYF.

The chain carries TRBV5-1 and TRBJ2-2; D is possibly TRBD2 (6 bases). CDR3 length equals 19 residues. Germline V gives CDR1 SGHRS, CDR2 YFSETQ. V lost 3 bases and J lost 1, with 22 bases in between. This chain's CDR3 is CASSSYLAELALNTGELFF. The CDR3 nucleotides are TGCGCCAGCAGCTCCTACTTAGCGGAGCTTGCCTTGAACACCGGGGAGCTGTTTTTT.

The chain employs TRBV7-8 and TRBJ1-5, with TRBD1 as a possible D gene (6 bases). The CDR3 has 17 amino acids. V lost 4 bases to trimming and J lost 2 bases, with 18 bases between them. CDR1 SGHVS and CDR2 FQNEAQ come from the germline V gene. In DNA, the CDR3 is TGTGCCAGCAGCTATTTACAGGGTAGGGGCGGCAATCAGCCCCAGCATTTT. Translated: CASSYLQGRGGNQPQHF.

V and J are TRBV10-3 and TRBJ2-7; TRBD2 matches 12 bases. This CDR3 comprises 16 residues. CDR1 is ENHRY, CDR2 SYGVKD, per germline. After removal of 6 bases from V and 5 bases from J, the junction contained 11 bases not matched to a gene. Here the CDR3 reads CAISQTSGRPPNEQYF. The CDR3 nucleotides read TGTGCCATCAGCCAGACTAGCGGGAGACCCCCAAACGAGCAGTACTTC.

The chain uses TRBV7-9 and TRBJ2-3; 8 nucleotides agree with TRBD2. After removal of 1 base from V and 4 bases from J, the junction contained 1 base not matched to a gene. The CDR3 length is 14 residues. Germline-derived CDR1 and CDR2 are SEHNR and FQNEAQ (reference sequence). The CDR3 here is CASSLGRGADTQYF. CDR3 DNA: TGTGCCAGCAGCTTAGGGCGGGGGGCAGATACGCAGTATTTT.

This rearrangement joins TRBV5-4 to TRBJ1-1; D is unclear. Trimming took off 2 bases at V and 3 bases at J, with 14 bases between the two ends. Germline CDR1 and CDR2: SGHNT and YYREEE (reference sequence). The CDR3 is made up of 15 amino acids. The CDR3 DNA follows: TGTGCCAGCAGCTTCCAAAGGGCCGGGGACACTGAAGCTTTCTTT. This translates into CASSFQRAGDTEAFF. Using reference TRBV5-4 and TRBJ1-1 for the parts outside the CDR3, the full variable domain is ETGVTQSPTHLIKTRGQQVTLRCSSQSGHNTVSWYQQALGQGPQFIFQYYREEENGRGNFPPRFSGLQFPNYSSELNVNALELDDSALYLCASSFQRAGDTEAFFGQGTRLTVV.

CDR3 region: CAWSGLANEQFF. The CDR3, as DNA: TGTGCCTGGAGTGGCCTAGCTAATGAGCAGTTCTTC. The V call is TRBV30, the J call TRBJ2-1; D perhaps matches TRBD2 (5 bases). The germline CDR1 and CDR2 sequences are GTSNPN and SVGIG (reference sequence). Trimming took off 1 base at V and 7 bases at J, with 8 bases between the two ends. The CDR3 totals 12 residues.